Shown below are 28 T cell receptor beta chains from a single sample sequenced in a study of CD8 T cells in ankylosing spondylitis. MiXCR, applied by TCRdb to the 5' RACE reads, yields one record per CDR3 protein. The table shows 30,000 to 45,000 distinct CDR3 sequences, with over 10% occurring only once. Sequencing was performed on synovial fluid, either unsorted or a sorted T cell fraction (not recorded which). The receptors were sampled from a male donor with ankylosing spondylitis.

The chain has TRBV28 and TRBJ2-7, with 9 nucleotides matching TRBD1. This CDR3 spans 15 amino acids. The J segment lost 5 bases and the V segment lost 10 bases, leaving 15 bases of the junction unmatched. CDR1 is MDHEN, CDR2 SYDVKM, per germline. The DNA of the CDR3 is TGTGCCACCCGAAGCCAGTACAGGGGGCAGGACGAGCAGTACTTC. It specifies CATRSQYRGQDEQYF.

In this sample, this clonotype turned up many times. V usage is TRBV9 and J usage is TRBJ2-7, with D maybe TRBD1 (6 bases). Germline V gene lookup returns CDR1 SGDLS and CDR2 YYNGEE. The CDR3 length is 14 residues. V shed 4 bases and J shed 3 bases, with 14 bases lying between them. CDR3 sequence (DNA): TGTGCCAGCAGCCCACAACTACAGGGCTACGAGCAGTACTTC. This translates into CASSPQLQGYEQYF.

This clonotype was seen ten or more times. The genes are TRBV27 and TRBJ1-5; D is perhaps TRBD1 (6 bases). The CDR3 is 15 residues long. Trimming removed 6 bases at V and 0 bases at J, with 12 bases between. Germline loops: CDR1 MNHEY, CDR2 SMNVEV (reference sequence). CDR3 amino acids: CASSTTGDSNQPQHF. The CDR3, as DNA: TGTGCCAGCAGCACGACAGGAGATAGCAATCAGCCCCAGCATTTT.

This clonotype was seen a few times. V gene TRBV5-1 combines with J gene TRBJ1-6; no clear D gene. The V and J ends lost 0 bases and 7 bases respectively, with 14 bases between them. The CDR3 runs to 16 residues. Looked up from germline, CDR1 is SGHRS and CDR2 is YFSETQ. The CDR3 DNA sequence: TGCGCCAGCAGCTTGGCCTTGAAGGTGGGCAATTCACCCCTCCACTTT. Its protein is CASSLALKVGNSPLHF.

This clonotype was seen ten or more times. This chain uses TRBV6-1 with TRBJ1-5, with TRBD1 identical over 9 bases. Germline CDR1 is MNHNS and CDR2 is SASEGT. With V trimmed by 1 base and J by 2 bases, 3 bases remained unmatched. The CDR3 has 16 amino acids. The DNA for the CDR3 is TGTGCCAGCAGTGAAGAACAGGGGGCTGGCAATCAGCCCCAGCATTTT. Residues: CASSEEQGAGNQPQHF.

The chain carries TRBV6-2 or TRBV6-3 and TRBJ2-2; TRBD2 might be the D (6 bases). The V end lost 5 bases, the J end lost 6 bases, and 16 bases lay between the germline ends. This CDR3 is built from 15 residues. Germline V gene data show CDR1 as MNHEY and CDR2 as SVGEGT. CDR3: CASSGGTEAAGELFF. The CDR3 nucleotides are TGTGCCAGCAGTGGAGGGACGGAGGCGGCCGGGGAGCTGTTTTTT.

In its sample, this clonotype was seen a few times. The V call is TRBV5-1, the J call TRBJ2-2; D gene unclear. CDR1 is SGHRS, CDR2 YFSETQ, per germline. This CDR3 region has 11 residues. V dropped 7 bases and J dropped 7 bases, with 8 bases sitting between them. CDR3 sequence (DNA): TGCGCCAGCGCTGGAAACGGGGAGCTGTTTTTT. Translation: CASAGNGELFF.

V is TRBV28 and J is TRBJ1-4; no firm D call. Between the trimmed V and J ends, which lost 3 bases and 8 bases, there was a span of 13 bases. Germline V gives CDR1 MDHEN, CDR2 SYDVKM. The CDR3 extends over 14 amino acids. DNA of the CDR3: TGTGCCAGCAGTTTGGCAGGATGGGAGGAAAAACTGTTTTTT. Protein: CASSLAGWEEKLFF.

This clonotype was observed at least ten times. The chain links TRBV11-2 to TRBJ2-1; D gene ambiguous. The CDR3 has 13 residues. V gave up 3 bases and J gave up 4 bases, with 7 bases separating them. Germline V CDR1 and CDR2: SGHAT, FQNNGV. The CDR3 sequence is CASSLLGYNEQFF. The CDR3 DNA reads as TGTGCCAGCAGCTTGTTAGGATACAATGAGCAGTTCTTC.

This clonotype appeared a few times. The rearrangement uses TRBV12-3 or TRBV12-4 and TRBJ2-7; D unclear. This CDR3 is built from 13 residues. Trimming took off 2 bases at V and 4 bases at J, with 9 bases between the two ends. The CDR3 DNA is TGTGCCAGCAGTTTAATGGTGTCGTACGAGCAGTACTTC. Protein product: CASSLMVSYEQYF.

J is TRBJ2-1 and V is TRBV29-1; D is ambiguous. The CDR3 runs to 14 residues. Germline V gene sequence: CDR1 SQVTM, CDR2 ANQGSEA. Trimming pared 4 bases from V and 3 bases from J, leaving 13 bases between. The CDR3 bases are TGCAGCGTTGGGTCAGAACTAAACTACAATGAGCAGTTCTTC. Translated, it gives CSVGSELNYNEQFF.

The genes are TRBV7-3 and TRBJ2-1; 9 bases map to TRBD2. Germline V CDR1 and CDR2: SGHTA, FQGTGA. This CDR3 contains 16 residues. J lost 7 bases, V lost 5 bases, and 12 bases had no gene match. In DNA, the CDR3 is TGTGCCAGCAGCCCCTTCGGCGGGGGGGCGCGGAATGAGCAGTTCTTC. Its protein is CASSPFGGGARNEQFF.

This clonotype has a count of ten or more. The chain combines TRBV5-6 with TRBJ2-3, with 7 bases identical to TRBD1. Germline V CDR1 and CDR2: SGHDT, YYEEEE. V lost 7 bases, J lost 2 bases, and 10 bases stayed unmatched. The CDR3 is 15 residues long. This CDR3 reads CASWVGDSTTDTQYF. The CDR3 DNA follows: TGTGCCAGCTGGGTTGGGGACAGTACCACAGATACGCAGTATTTT.

This clonotype occurred many times. The chain is built from TRBV10-3 and TRBJ2-3; TRBD1 matches at 7 bases. V shed 6 bases, J shed 5 bases, and the junction held 8 bases outside the gene matches. The length of the CDR3 is 14 residues. Germline V gene sequence: CDR1 ENHRY, CDR2 SYGVKD. Written as DNA, the CDR3 is TGTGCCATCAGGACGACAGGGACGGGAGATACGCAGTATTTT. Its translation: CAIRTTGTGDTQYF.

This clonotype was recorded a few times. This rearrangement joins TRBV12-3 or TRBV12-4 to TRBJ1-5, with a possible D match to TRBD1 (6 bases). V was trimmed by 7 bases and J by 4 bases, leaving 14 bases between them. The CDR3 has 14 residues. The CDR3 spells CASNLRGRNQPQHF. The DNA for the CDR3 is TGTGCCAGCAATCTAAGGGGGAGAAATCAGCCCCAGCATTTT.

This clonotype was seen many times. V usage is TRBV10-3 and J usage is TRBJ2-1; D gene ambiguous. Trimming shortened V by 8 bases and J by 10 bases, and 6 bases separated the two germline ends. Per the germline V gene, CDR1 is ENHRY and CDR2 is SYGVKD. The CDR3 is made up of 9 amino acids. The CDR3 DNA sequence: TGTGCCATCCGGGCGGAGCAGTTCTTC. It is translated as CAIRAEQFF.

The chain is built from TRBV9 and TRBJ2-3; D gene uncertain. The CDR3 spans 15 residues. Deletions cut 2 bases from V and 6 bases from J, with 16 bases between. Per germline, CDR1 SGDLS and CDR2 YYNGEE. DNA for the CDR3: TGTGCCAGCAGCGTCGCGGAACTCCGGAAGGATACGCAGTATTTT. As protein: CASSVAELRKDTQYF.

The chain has TRBV12-3 or TRBV12-4 and TRBJ1-2; 11 bases fit TRBD1. The CDR3 is 14 residues long. With 4 bases clipped from V and 5 bases from J, the junction kept 3 bases outside the gene matches. In DNA form, the CDR3 reads TGTGCCAGCAGTTACGGACAGGGGGCGTATGGCTACACCTTC. Its protein product is CASSYGQGAYGYTF.

This clonotype showed up just a few times. V and J are TRBV2 and TRBJ2-5; D possibly corresponds to TRBD2 (6 bases). The germline V and J ends were trimmed by 7 bases and 1 base, with 16 bases remaining between them. This CDR3 has 15 residues. Germline-derived CDR1 and CDR2 are SNHLY and FYNNEI. The CDR3 spells CASKGWGVPQETQYF. The CDR3 region has the DNA TGTGCCAGCAAGGGTTGGGGGGTCCCCCAAGAGACCCAGTACTTC. Based on the CDR3 plus reference TRBV2 and TRBJ2-5, the full variable domain is EPEVTQTPSHQVTQMGQEVILRCVPISNHLYFYWYRQILGQKVEFLVSFYNNEISEKSEIFDDQFSVERPDGSNFTLKIRSTKLEDSAMYFCASKGWGVPQETQYFGPGTRLLVL.

This clonotype appeared many times. V is TRBV9 and J is TRBJ2-5; a weak D match, TRBD2 (6 bases). Looked up from germline, CDR1 is SGDLS and CDR2 is YYNGEE. The CDR3 runs 13 residues. The V end was cut by 5 bases, the J end by 8 bases, with 16 bases between. The DNA of the CDR3 is TGTGCCAGCAGTTCGGGGGATTCGGGAACCCAGTACTTC. Its protein is CASSSGDSGTQYF.

This chain joins TRBV12-3 or TRBV12-4 and TRBJ1-4; D ambiguous. CDR3 length equals 15 residues. Trimming shortened V by 6 bases and J by 11 bases, and 22 bases separated the two germline ends. CDR3 sequence: CASRQDTGTKGKLFF. CDR3 DNA: TGTGCCAGCAGACAAGACACGGGCACTAAGGGTAAACTGTTTTTT.

This clonotype has at least ten counts. This chain joins TRBV27 and TRBJ1-5; tentative D call: TRBD1 (5 bases). This CDR3 region has 15 residues. Trimming removed 2 bases at V and 2 bases at J, with 10 bases between. Germline V gene sequence: CDR1 MNHEY, CDR2 SMNVEV (reference sequence). The CDR3 nucleotides read TGTGCCAGCAGTTTAGGGACCCTAGGCAATCAGCCCCAGCATTTT. This codes for CASSLGTLGNQPQHF.

The chain employs TRBV7-9 and TRBJ2-5; 7 nucleotides match TRBD1. The trim removed 5 bases at V and 4 bases at J, leaving 10 bases unmatched. The germline gives CDR1 SEHNR, CDR2 FQNEAQ (reference sequence). The CDR3 has 15 residues. CDR3 sequence reads: CASSPYLGQRETQYF. Written as DNA, the CDR3 is TGTGCCAGCAGCCCGTACTTGGGACAGAGAGAGACCCAGTACTTC. Full variable domain (missing parts from reference TRBV7-9 and TRBJ2-5): DTGVSQNPRHKITKRGQNVTFRCDPISEHNRLYWYRQTLGQGPEFLTYFQNEAQLEKSRLLSDRFSAERPKGSFSTLEIQRTEQGDSAMYLCASSPYLGQRETQYFGPGTRLLVL.

This chain links TRBV20-1 with TRBJ1-6; D might be TRBD1 (5 bases). This CDR3 has 13 amino acids. Germline V gene sequence: CDR1 DFQATT, CDR2 SNEGSKA (reference sequence). V gave up 6 bases and J gave up 7 bases, with 13 bases separating them. This chain's CDR3 is CSAGTTENSPLHF. The DNA for the CDR3 is TGCAGTGCAGGGACGACCGAAAATTCACCCCTCCACTTT.

This clonotype was detected many times. The chain recombines TRBV7-9 with TRBJ1-5, with D perhaps TRBD1 (5 bases). The V end lost 4 bases, the J end lost 2 bases, and 18 bases lay between the germline ends. The CDR3 is 17 amino acids. CDR1 and CDR2 (germline): SEHNR, FQNEAQ (reference sequence). In nucleotides, the CDR3 is TGTGCCAGCAGCTATTGCCCCCGGGACGCCTGCAATCAGCCCCAGCATTTT. Translating gives CASSYCPRDACNQPQHF. Based on the CDR3 plus reference TRBV7-9 and TRBJ1-5, the full variable domain is DTGVSQNPRHKITKRGQNVTFRCDPISEHNRLYWYRQTLGQGPEFLTYFQNEAQLEKSRLLSDRFSAERPKGSFSTLEIQRTEQGDSAMYLCASSYCPRDACNQPQHFGDGTRLSIL.

This clonotype was seen a handful of times. The chain recombines TRBV12-3 or TRBV12-4 with TRBJ1-4; D not resolved. V lost 3 bases and J lost 5, with 10 bases in between. The CDR3 length is 14 residues. The CDR3 DNA is TGTGCCAGCAGTTTTCGTAGAAGAAATGAAAAACTGTTTTTT. This translates into CASSFRRRNEKLFF.

The chain employs TRBV4-2 and TRBJ1-1, with D possibly TRBD1 on 5 matching bases. This CDR3 comprises 13 residues. The V end lost 4 bases, the J end lost 11 bases, and 17 bases lay between the germline ends. CDR1 and CDR2 (germline): LGHNA, YNFKEQ. As DNA, the CDR3 is TGTGCCAGCAGCCTGCCGGGACCGAGAATGGCTTTCTTT. Its translation: CASSLPGPRMAFF.

V is TRBV6-1 and J is TRBJ2-3; 7 positions match TRBD1. This CDR3 has 14 amino acids. Germline V gene sequence: CDR1 MNHNS, CDR2 SASEGT. J gave up 6 bases and V 4 bases, and 7 bases lay outside the gene matches. CDR3 amino acids: CASSGLTGADTQYF. CDR3 nucleotides: TGTGCCAGCAGTGGACTCACAGGGGCCGATACGCAGTATTTT.